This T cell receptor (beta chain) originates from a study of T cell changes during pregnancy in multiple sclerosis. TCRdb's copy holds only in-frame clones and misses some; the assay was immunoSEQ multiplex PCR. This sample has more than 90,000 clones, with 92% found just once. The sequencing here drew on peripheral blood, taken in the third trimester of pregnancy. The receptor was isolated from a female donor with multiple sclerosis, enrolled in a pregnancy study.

The CDR3 DNA reads as TGTGCCAGCAGTTTCCTCCGGGACAGAGTCAAAGCTTTCTTT. Translated, it gives CASSFLRDRVKAFF. The chain carries TRBV27 and TRBJ1-1; 7 bases line up with TRBD1. Germline V lookup: CDR1 MNHEY, CDR2 SMNVEV (reference sequence). The CDR3 runs 14 residues. The ends lost 3 bases at V and 9 bases at J; junction bases unmatched: 10.